This is a list of T cell receptor beta chains from one sample in a study of CD8+ T cells in alopecia areata. Only in-frame clones appear in the TCRdb table, and some are missing; sequencing was by immunoSEQ multiplex PCR. The table includes roughly 150,000 clones, 50% to 65% detected once. The material sequenced was CD4+ T cells sorted from blood. The source is a human donor in good health. CDR3s include the opening cysteine and the closing phenylalanine or tryptophan. A D gene is named only where the DNA matches it firmly. Clone size is shown for a subset of rows, as once, few, many or a class of expanded clone.

.	TRBV19	.	TRBJ2-1	CASRQDPSNYNEQFF	TGTGCCAGTAGGCAGGATCCCTCAAACTACAATGAGCAGTTCTTC
.	TRBV4-1	.	TRBJ2-5	CASSQDQAPGAETQYF	TGCGCCAGCAGCCAAGATCAAGCCCCGGGAGCGGAGACCCAGTACTTC
TRBD2	TRBV29-1	.	TRBJ2-2	CSAVRTRSGELFF	TGCAGCGCTGTACGGACTAGATCCGGGGAGCTGTTTTTT
TRBD2	TRBV6-5	.	TRBJ2-7	CASSYEPGLVRYEQYF	TGTGCCAGCAGTTACGAGCCGGGACTAGTGCGCTACGAGCAGTACTTC
TRBD2	TRBV23-1	.	TRBJ2-7	CASSQVYARAGATRFEQYF	TGCGCCAGCAGTCAAGTTTACGCTCGGGCGGGAGCTACTCGCTTCGAGCAGTACTTC
.	TRBV27	.	TRBJ1-5	CASSFQGRSNQPQHF	TGTGCCAGCAGTTTCCAGGGTCGCAGCAATCAGCCCCAGCATTTT
TRBD2	TRBV28	.	TRBJ2-5	CASSRLAVIVQETQYF	TGTGCCAGCAGTAGGCTAGCGGTGATAGTGCAAGAGACCCAGTACTTC
TRBD2	TRBV4-2	few	TRBJ2-3	CASSHSTSSRDTQYF	TGTGCCAGCAGCCATTCGACTAGCAGTCGAGATACGCAGTATTTT
.	TRBV29-1	.	TRBJ1-5	CSVDAEDNQPQHF	TGCAGCGTTGATGCCGAGGACAATCAGCCCCAGCATTTT
.	TRBV5-1	.	TRBJ2-6	CASSQSVGANVLTF	TGCGCCAGCAGCCAGTCCGTTGGGGCCAACGTCCTGACTTTC
TRBD1	TRBV4-1	.	TRBJ1-5	CASSPLGTVNQPQHF	TGCGCCAGCAGCCCCCTCGGGACAGTCAATCAGCCCCAGCATTTT
.	TRBV7-9	few	TRBJ2-1	CASSSKSYNEQFF	TGTGCCAGCAGCTCGAAGTCCTACAATGAGCAGTTCTTC
TRBD1	TRBV28	.	TRBJ1-2	CASSLQGVLANYGYTF	TGTGCCAGCAGTTTACAGGGGGTGTTAGCTAACTATGGCTACACCTTC
TRBD2	TRBV19	.	TRBJ2-1	CASSMGLVLFF	TGTGCCAGTAGTATGGGACTAGTGTTGTTCTTC
TRBD2	TRBV29-1	.	TRBJ2-1	CSILRAGGSSYNEQFF	TGCAGCATATTAAGAGCGGGAGGTTCGTCCTACAATGAGCAGTTCTTC
TRBD1	TRBV5-4	.	TRBJ1-2	CASSRPGQGYGYTF	TGTGCCAGCAGCAGACCGGGACAGGGCTATGGCTACACCTTC
TRBD1	TRBV30	.	TRBJ1-3	CAWESGTVRGNTIYF	TGTGCCTGGGAATCCGGGACAGTCCGAGGAAACACCATATATTTT
.	TRBV7-6	.	TRBJ2-3	CASSSRMADTQYF	TGTGCCAGCAGCTCCCGGATGGCAGATACGCAGTATTTT
.	TRBV6-1	few	TRBJ1-3	CASSESWEHLSGNTIYF	TGTGCCAGCAGTGAATCCTGGGAGCACCTCTCTGGAAACACCATATATTTT
.	TRBV29-1	.	TRBJ1-4	CSAGQRLGEKLFF	TGCAGCGCTGGGCAGAGGCTCGGGGAAAAACTGTTTTTT
TRBD2	TRBV11-2	.	TRBJ2-7	CASSLLAGGEQYF	TGTGCCAGCAGCTTACTAGCGGGAGGCGAGCAGTACTTC
TRBD2	TRBV5-4	.	TRBJ2-5	CASSWGGVQETQYF	TGTGCCAGCAGCTGGGGGGGGGTCCAAGAGACCCAGTACTTC
.	TRBV30	.	TRBJ1-2	CAWSVTAYGYTF	TGTGCCTGGAGTGTGACAGCCTATGGCTACACCTTC
TRBD2	TRBV5-1	few	TRBJ2-1	CASSPGTSGPRADEQFF	TGCGCCAGCAGTCCTGGGACTAGCGGACCGCGGGCAGATGAGCAGTTCTTC
.	TRBV30	.	TRBJ1-4	CAWSHAGGEKLFF	TGTGCCTGGAGTCATGCGGGAGGGGAAAAACTGTTTTTT
.	TRBV5-6	.	TRBJ2-2	CASSPFRGELFF	TGTGCCAGCAGCCCCTTCAGAGGGGAGCTGTTTTTT
TRBD1	TRBV5-4	once	TRBJ1-2	CASSPTGGYGYTF	TGTGCCAGCAGTCCGACAGGGGGCTATGGCTACACCTTC
TRBD2	TRBV29-1	.	TRBJ2-1	CSVVSGIPNEQFF	TGCAGCGTTGTAAGCGGGATCCCCAATGAGCAGTTCTTC
TRBD1	TRBV19	few	TRBJ2-4	CASSIGRQGAWNIQYF	TGTGCCAGTAGTATAGGACGACAGGGGGCCTGGAACATTCAGTACTTC